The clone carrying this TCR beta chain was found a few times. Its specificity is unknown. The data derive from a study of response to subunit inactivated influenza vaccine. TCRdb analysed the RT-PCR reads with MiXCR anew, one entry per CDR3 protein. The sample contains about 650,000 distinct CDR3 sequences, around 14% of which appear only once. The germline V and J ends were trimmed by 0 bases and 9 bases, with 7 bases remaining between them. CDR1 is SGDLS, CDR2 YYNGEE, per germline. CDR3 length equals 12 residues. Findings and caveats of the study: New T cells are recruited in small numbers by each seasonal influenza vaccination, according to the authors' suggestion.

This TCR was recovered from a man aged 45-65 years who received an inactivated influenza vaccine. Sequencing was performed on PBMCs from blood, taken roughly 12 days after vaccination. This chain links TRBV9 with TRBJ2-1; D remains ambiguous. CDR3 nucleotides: TGTGCCAGCAGCGTAGCTTTAGGTGAGCAGTTCTTC. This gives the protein CASSVALGEQFF.